This T cell receptor beta chain was captured in a study of T-cell memory formation after mild COVID-19. A single record per CDR3 protein comes from TCRdb applying MiXCR to the 5' RACE reads. The table lists about 100,000 distinct CDR3 sequences, around 10% of them singletons. This clonotype has only a few counts. The receptor was isolated from a man between 18 and 29 years old who had mild COVID-19 (a few samples of this study predate the infection). Cell type and time point are not known. Sequencing was carried out using PBMCs or a T cell subset sorted from them (not recorded which).

The CDR3 bases are TGTGCCAGCAGCTTAGCGCGGACTACCGGCGAGCAGTACTTC. Translating gives CASSLARTTGEQYF. The chain combines TRBV11-2 with TRBJ2-7; tentatively, D is TRBD2 (6 bases). CDR3 size: 14 residues. The V and J ends lost 1 base and 6 bases respectively, with 13 bases between them. Germline CDR1 and CDR2: SGHAT and FQNNGV.